This T cell receptor (beta chain) came from a study of identical twins. TCRdb redid the calling of the 5' RACE reads with MiXCR, one entry per CDR3 protein. The sample lists about 240,000 distinct CDR3 sequences, approximately 11% occurring once. Study-wide results and limits: The presence of invariant MAIT and iNKT cells could partly confound analyses of zero-insertion sequences. Out-of-frame TCR alpha sharing observed in monozygotic twins exceeded model estimates. Sequences that were beta out-of-frame showed weaker excess twin sharing.

Germline CDR1 and CDR2: MNHNS and SASEGT. Trimming at V came to 6 bases and at J to 7 bases, leaving 14 bases not matched to a gene. This CDR3 comprises 15 residues. Donors uniformly comprised healthy Caucasians. This clonotype was counted many times. Its specificity is unknown. This sample was shared with a second study, whose subject was yellow fever vaccine responses in identical twins.

This chain joins TRBV6-1 and TRBJ2-7, with TRBD2 matching 8 bases. The sample consisted of memory (CD45RO+) T cells sorted from blood. The sequence was obtained from a woman between 18 and 29 years old in good health. The chain's CDR3 is CASSGGAAGKREQYF. The DNA of the CDR3 is TGTGCCAGCAGCGGGGGGGCTGCTGGGAAGCGTGAGCAGTACTTC.